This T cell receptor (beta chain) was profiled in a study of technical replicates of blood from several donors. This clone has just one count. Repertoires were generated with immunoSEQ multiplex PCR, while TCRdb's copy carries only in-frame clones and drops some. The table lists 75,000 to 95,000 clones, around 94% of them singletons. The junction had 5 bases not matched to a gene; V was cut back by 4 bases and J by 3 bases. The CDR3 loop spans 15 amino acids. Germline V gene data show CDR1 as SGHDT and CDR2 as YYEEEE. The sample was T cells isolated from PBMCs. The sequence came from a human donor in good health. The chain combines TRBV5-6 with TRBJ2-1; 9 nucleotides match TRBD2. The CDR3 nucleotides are TGTGCCAGCAGCGAGGAGCGGGGGGACTACAATGAGCAGTTCTTC. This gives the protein CASSEERGDYNEQFF.